These 14 T cell receptor beta chains were sequenced from one sample in a study of blood T cell repertoires in COVID-19. Profiling relied on immunoSEQ multiplex PCR, and the TCRdb table lists in-frame clones only, not all of them. The profile covers some 85,000 clones, with around 75% appearing a single time and approximately 6.3% taken by the ten largest. What was sequenced was peripheral blood. These receptors came from a man in his 70s with COVID-19, enrolled during active disease.

The chain recombines TRBV2 with TRBJ1-2; no definite D call. The germline V gene has CDR1 SNHLY and CDR2 FYNNEI. The CDR3 is made up of 14 amino acids. Trimming removed 5 bases at V and 3 bases at J, with 13 bases between. The CDR3 nucleotides read TGTGCCAGCAGTCCAGTCTCATCCGACTATGGCTACACCTTC. Translating it yields CASSPVSSDYGYTF.

V gene TRBV7-2 combines with J gene TRBJ1-1; 9 bases are a match to TRBD1. Germline assignment: CDR1 SGHTA and CDR2 FQGNSA. With V trimmed by 3 bases and J by 7 bases, 3 bases remained unmatched. The CDR3 runs to 13 residues. The CDR3 DNA sequence: TGTGCCAGCAGCTTTAGGACAGGGGATGAAGCTTTCTTT. Its translation is CASSFRTGDEAFF.

This clone occurred once. The chain is built from TRBV5-4 and TRBJ2-2, with 8 nucleotides matching TRBD2. From germline, CDR1 is SGHNT and CDR2 YYREEE (reference sequence). The V and J ends lost 4 bases and 4 bases, in that order; junction bases with no gene match: 15. CDR3 length equals 18 residues. CDR3 in DNA: TGTGCCAGCAGCCCTGGGTCAAGCGGGGGAGGAGGCACCGGGGAGCTGTTTTTT. It translates to CASSPGSSGGGGTGELFF.

The CDR3 sequence is CASSSSGSSYNEQFF. Written as DNA, the CDR3 is TGTGCCAGCAGTTCTAGCGGGAGCTCCTACAATGAGCAGTTCTTC. V gene TRBV6-5 combines with J gene TRBJ2-1; 10 nucleotides line up with TRBD2. J was trimmed by 0 bases and V by 4 bases; bases with no gene match: 0. The CDR3 covers 15 residues. CDR1 is MNHEY and CDR2 is SVGAGI in the germline V gene.

The chain links TRBV6-2 or TRBV6-3 to TRBJ1-5; D is possibly TRBD1 (5 bases). Trimming shortened V by 5 bases and J by 6 bases, and 14 bases separated the two germline ends. Per germline, CDR1 MNHEY and CDR2 SVGEGT. The CDR3 length is 14 residues. The CDR3 region has the DNA TGTGCCAGCAGTCACGGGACTACTAGTCAGCCCCAGCATTTT. This encodes CASSHGTTSQPQHF.

This clone was picked up one time. V usage is TRBV9 and J usage is TRBJ2-2, with TRBD2 matching 12 bases. V shed 0 bases and J 6 bases; nucleotides not matched to a gene: 6. Germline lookup yields CDR1 SGDLS and CDR2 YYNGEE. There are 17 residues in the CDR3. CDR3 sequence reads: CASSVARTSGVPGELFF. CDR3 coding DNA: TGTGCCAGCAGCGTAGCAAGGACTAGCGGGGTCCCCGGGGAGCTGTTTTTT. Full variable domain (remainder filled in from reference TRBV9 and TRBJ2-2): DSGVTQTPKHLITATGQRVTLRCSPRSGDLSVYWYQQSLDQGLQFLIQYYNGEERAKGNILERFSAQQFPDLHSELNLSSLELGDSALYFCASSVARTSGVPGELFFGEGSRLTVL.

The chain links TRBV11-3 to TRBJ1-5, with 7 bases lining up with TRBD1. Germline loops: CDR1 SGHNT, CDR2 YENEEA. This CDR3 has 18 amino acids. V lost 5 bases to trimming and J lost 7 bases; unmatched junction nucleotides: 20. The CDR3 DNA sequence: TGTGCCAGCAGCCTTAACCCTCCGAGAGGGCAGGGGGTACAGCCCCAGCATTTT. It is translated as CASSLNPPRGQGVQPQHF.

This clone was observed a few times. The chain couples TRBV2 to TRBJ2-5; TRBD1 matches at 7 bases. The CDR3 sequence is 15 residues long. The germline V gene encodes CDR1 SNHLY and CDR2 FYNNEI. V lost 8 bases and J lost 0; bases outside the gene matches: 9. CDR3 amino acids: CASALGTEYQETQYF. CDR3 sequence (DNA): TGTGCCAGCGCTTTAGGGACAGAGTACCAAGAGACCCAGTACTTC.

J is TRBJ2-1 and V is TRBV10-3; 10 bases line up with TRBD2. V lost 5 bases, J lost 8 bases, and 3 bases stayed unmatched. The length of the CDR3 is 13 residues. In germline, CDR1 is ENHRY, CDR2 SYGVKD. The DNA for the CDR3 is TGTGCCATCAGTCTAGCGGGGGATCATGAGCAGTTCTTC. Its protein is CAISLAGDHEQFF.

The chain is built from TRBV28 and TRBJ1-5, with D possibly TRBD1 on 5 matching bases. Germline V gene sequence: CDR1 MDHEN, CDR2 SYDVKM. This CDR3 is 15 amino acids long. Trimming took off 3 bases at V and 0 bases at J, with 9 bases between the two ends. The DNA for the CDR3 is TGTGCCAGCAGTTTCATCCAGGGTAGCAATCAGCCCCAGCATTTT. Amino acids: CASSFIQGSNQPQHF.

This clone was observed a handful of times. The rearrangement uses TRBV20-1 and TRBJ1-6, with 7 nucleotides matching TRBD1. The CDR3 has 15 residues. Germline CDR1 is DFQATT and CDR2 is SNEGSKA (reference sequence). Losses at the gene ends were 6 bases for V and 6 bases for J; bases not matched to a gene: 11. Here the CDR3 DNA reads TGCAGTGCCAGTGGCCCGGGACAGATTAATTCACCCCTCCACTTT. As protein: CSASGPGQINSPLHF.

The chain couples TRBV19 to TRBJ2-7; D ambiguous. Trimming removed 3 bases from V and 4 bases from J, with 13 bases in between. Germline CDR1 reads LNHDA; CDR2 reads SQIVND (reference sequence). The CDR3 has 14 residues. For the CDR3, the DNA is TGTGCCAGTAGTATCCGGAGCAACGGGTACGAGCAGTACTTC. The encoded protein is CASSIRSNGYEQYF. The full variable domain, rest sourced from reference TRBV19 and TRBJ2-7, is DGGITQSPKYLFRKEGQNVTLSCEQNLNHDAMYWYRQDPGQGLRLIYYSQIVNDFQKGDIAEGYSVSREKKESFPLTVTSAQKNPTAFYLCASSIRSNGYEQYFGPGTRLTVT.

The chain joins TRBV21-1 to TRBJ1-6; the DNA was not compared with TRBD1, the D call given in the table. TRBV21-1 is assigned pseudogene status. This CDR3 is 15 amino acids long. The CDR3: CASSSFQGNNSPLHF. DNA of the CDR3: TGTGCCAGCAGCTCCTTTCAGGGGAATAATTCACCCCTCCACTTT.

This clone was seen only a few times. This chain links TRBV5-6 with TRBJ1-1, with TRBD1 matching 8 bases. J gave up 3 bases and V 7 bases, and 11 bases lay outside the gene matches. The CDR3 contains 15 residues. Germline lookup yields CDR1 SGHDT and CDR2 YYEEEE. Here the CDR3 DNA reads TGTGCCAGCCGGGACAGGACCATTGGGGACACTGAAGCTTTCTTT. As protein: CASRDRTIGDTEAFF.